A selection of T cell receptor beta chains follows, all from one sample in a study of CD8 T cell repertoires and HIV-1 epitope variants. Their specific antigens are unknown. Repertoires were generated with immunoSEQ multiplex PCR, while TCRdb's copy carries only in-frame clones and drops some. The data show several thousand clones, with about 60% seen just once and approximately 39% held by the top ten. Sequencing input: cultured CD8+ T cells derived from PBMCs. The receptors derive from a male donor with HIV. The CDR3 runs from the conserved cysteine through the conserved F or W. The order of the fields is V gene, clone size, D gene, J gene, CDR3 protein, CDR3 DNA. A D gene is named only where the DNA matches it firmly. Rows may omit the clone size; those that give it use once, few, many or a size class.

v_gene: TRBV29-1; abundance: -; d_gene: -; j_gene: TRBJ2-3; CDR3aa: CSVETTDTQYF; CDR3nt: TGCAGCGTTGAAACCACAGATACGCAGTATTTT
v_gene: TRBV27; abundance: -; d_gene: -; j_gene: TRBJ2-3; CDR3aa: CASSLGITSGTQYF; CDR3nt: TGTGCCAGCAGTTTGGGCATTACCTCTGGTACGCAGTATTTT
v_gene: TRBV19; abundance: once; d_gene: -; j_gene: TRBJ2-6; CDR3aa: CASSIGHLEAGANVLTF; CDR3nt: TGTGCCAGTAGTATAGGCCACCTGGAAGCTGGGGCCAACGTCCTGACTTTC
v_gene: TRBV19; abundance: -; d_gene: -; j_gene: TRBJ1-5; CDR3aa: CASSFRQSNQPQHF; CDR3nt: TGTGCCAGTAGTTTTAGACAGTCCAATCAGCCCCAGCATTTT
v_gene: TRBV18; abundance: -; d_gene: TRBD1; j_gene: TRBJ2-7; CDR3aa: CASSPPPTGGSYEQYF; CDR3nt: TGTGCCAGCTCACCACCGCCGACAGGGGGCTCCTACGAGCAGTACTTC
v_gene: TRBV13; abundance: -; d_gene: TRBD2; j_gene: TRBJ2-7; CDR3aa: CASSATGLASYEQYF; CDR3nt: TGTGCCAGCAGCGCCACGGGACTAGCATCCTACGAGCAGTACTTC
v_gene: TRBV15; abundance: hyperexpanded; d_gene: -; j_gene: TRBJ1-2; CDR3aa: CATSRDRGTQVYGYTF; CDR3nt: TGTGCCACCAGCAGAGATCGGGGGACCCAGGTCTATGGCTACACCTTC
v_gene: TRBV29-1; abundance: -; d_gene: -; j_gene: TRBJ2-1; CDR3aa: CGTGPAGNEQFF; CDR3nt: TGCGGTACGGGACCTGCGGGGAATGAGCAGTTCTTC
v_gene: TRBV19; abundance: medium-sized; d_gene: -; j_gene: TRBJ2-2; CDR3aa: CASSIDLRGNTGELFF; CDR3nt: TGTGCCAGTAGTATAGATCTTCGTGGGAACACCGGGGAGCTGTTTTTT
v_gene: TRBV5-6; abundance: few; d_gene: -; j_gene: TRBJ1-2; CDR3aa: CASSLGELYGYTF; CDR3nt: TGTGCCAGCAGCTTGGGGGAGCTCTATGGCTACACCTTC
v_gene: TRBV6-5; abundance: -; d_gene: -; j_gene: TRBJ1-1; CDR3aa: CASRPTAMNTEAFF; CDR3nt: TGTGCCAGCAGACCGACAGCCATGAACACTGAAGCTTTCTTT
v_gene: TRBV5-4; abundance: -; d_gene: -; j_gene: TRBJ2-7; CDR3aa: CASSLSHEQYF; CDR3nt: TGTGCCAGCAGCTTGTCCCACGAGCAGTACTTC
v_gene: TRBV6-5; abundance: -; d_gene: -; j_gene: TRBJ2-3; CDR3aa: CASSPGLRDGTQYF; CDR3nt: TGTGCCAGCAGTCCTGGACTGAGAGACGGTACGCAGTATTTT
v_gene: TRBV2; abundance: -; d_gene: TRBD2; j_gene: TRBJ2-3; CDR3aa: CASSEAGLAGTDTQYF; CDR3nt: TGTGCCAGCAGTGAAGCGGGCCTAGCGGGCACAGATACGCAGTATTTT
v_gene: TRBV9; abundance: -; d_gene: -; j_gene: TRBJ1-1; CDR3aa: CASSVAEGPSTEAFF; CDR3nt: TGTGCCAGCAGCGTAGCTGAGGGGCCCAGTACTGAAGCTTTCTTT
v_gene: TRBV19; abundance: few; d_gene: TRBD1; j_gene: TRBJ2-1; CDR3aa: CASSRGQGRSEQFF; CDR3nt: TGTGCCAGTAGTAGGGGACAGGGTAGAAGTGAGCAGTTCTTC
v_gene: TRBV6-4; abundance: -; d_gene: -; j_gene: TRBJ1-2; CDR3aa: CASSVEPGQSYGYTF; CDR3nt: TGTGCCAGCAGTGTCGAGCCGGGACAAAGCTATGGCTACACCTTC
v_gene: TRBV16; abundance: -; d_gene: TRBD1; j_gene: TRBJ1-2; CDR3aa: CASSLGTASGYTF; CDR3nt: TGTGCCAGCAGCCTCGGGACAGCCTCGGGCTACACCTTC
v_gene: TRBV18; abundance: -; d_gene: -; j_gene: TRBJ1-2; CDR3aa: CASSPSQLFDASGYTF; CDR3nt: TGTGCCAGCTCACCCTCCCAATTATTTGATGCAAGTGGCTACACCTTC
v_gene: TRBV5-6; abundance: -; d_gene: -; j_gene: TRBJ2-3; CDR3aa: CASSLKVRAGTDTQYF; CDR3nt: TGTGCCAGCAGCTTGAAGGTACGGGCCGGCACAGATACGCAGTATTTT
v_gene: TRBV6-5; abundance: -; d_gene: -; j_gene: TRBJ2-1; CDR3aa: CASTSGASNEQFF; CDR3nt: TGTGCCAGCACCTCGGGGGCTAGCAATGAGCAGTTCTTC
v_gene: TRBV13; abundance: -; d_gene: -; j_gene: TRBJ2-3; CDR3aa: CASSLVGDTQYF; CDR3nt: TGTGCCAGCAGCTTAGTGGGGGATACGCAGTATTTT